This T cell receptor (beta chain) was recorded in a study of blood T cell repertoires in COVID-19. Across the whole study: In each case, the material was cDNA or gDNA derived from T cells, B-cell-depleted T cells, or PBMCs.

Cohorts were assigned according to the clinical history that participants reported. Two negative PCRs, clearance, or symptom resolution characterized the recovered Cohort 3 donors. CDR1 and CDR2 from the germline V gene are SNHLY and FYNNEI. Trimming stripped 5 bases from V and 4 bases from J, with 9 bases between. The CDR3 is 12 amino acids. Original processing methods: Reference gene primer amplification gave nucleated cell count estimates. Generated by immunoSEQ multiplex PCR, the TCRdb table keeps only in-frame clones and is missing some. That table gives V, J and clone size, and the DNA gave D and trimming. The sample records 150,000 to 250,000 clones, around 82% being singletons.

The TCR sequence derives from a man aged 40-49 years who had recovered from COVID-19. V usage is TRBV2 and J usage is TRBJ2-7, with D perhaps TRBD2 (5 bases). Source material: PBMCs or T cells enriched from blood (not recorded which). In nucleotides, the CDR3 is TGTGCCAGCAGTTCAACTAGTTACGAGCAGTACTTC. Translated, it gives CASSSTSYEQYF.